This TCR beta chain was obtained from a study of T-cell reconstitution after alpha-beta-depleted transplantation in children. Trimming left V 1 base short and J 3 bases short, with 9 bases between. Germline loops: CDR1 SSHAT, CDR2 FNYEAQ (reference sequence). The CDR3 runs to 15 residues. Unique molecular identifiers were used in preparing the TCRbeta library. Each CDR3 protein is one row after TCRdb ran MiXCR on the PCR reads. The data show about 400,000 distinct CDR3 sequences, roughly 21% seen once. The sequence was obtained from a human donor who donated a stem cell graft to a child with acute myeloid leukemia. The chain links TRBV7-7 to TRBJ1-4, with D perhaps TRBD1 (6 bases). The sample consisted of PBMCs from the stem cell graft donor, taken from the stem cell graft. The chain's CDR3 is CASSLGRTANEKLFF. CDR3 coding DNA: TGTGCCAGCAGCTTAGGGCGGACAGCTAATGAAAAACTGTTTTTT.